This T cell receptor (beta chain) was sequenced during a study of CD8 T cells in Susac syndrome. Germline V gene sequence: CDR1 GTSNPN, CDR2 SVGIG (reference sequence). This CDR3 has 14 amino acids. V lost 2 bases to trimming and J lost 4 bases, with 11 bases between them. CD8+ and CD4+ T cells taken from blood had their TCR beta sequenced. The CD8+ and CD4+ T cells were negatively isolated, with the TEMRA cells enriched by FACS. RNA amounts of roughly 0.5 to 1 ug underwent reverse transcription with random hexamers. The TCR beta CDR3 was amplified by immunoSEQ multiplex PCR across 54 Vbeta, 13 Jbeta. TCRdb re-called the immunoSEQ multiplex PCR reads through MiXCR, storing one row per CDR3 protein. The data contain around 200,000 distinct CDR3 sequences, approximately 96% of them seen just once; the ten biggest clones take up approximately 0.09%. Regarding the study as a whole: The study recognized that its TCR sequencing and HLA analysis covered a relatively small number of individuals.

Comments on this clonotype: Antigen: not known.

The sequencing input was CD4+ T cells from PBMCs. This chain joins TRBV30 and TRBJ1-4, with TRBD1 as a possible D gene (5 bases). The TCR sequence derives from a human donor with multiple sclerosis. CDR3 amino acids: CAWSMQGYNEKLFF. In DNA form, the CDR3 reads TGTGCCTGGAGTATGCAGGGATATAATGAAAAACTGTTTTTT.